These T cell receptor beta chains were read from a single sample in a study of OX40 agonist ivuxolimab in advanced cancers. Profiling relied on immunoSEQ multiplex PCR, and the TCRdb table lists in-frame clones only, not all of them. This repertoire shows more than 25,000 clones, approximately 86% found once; its top ten account for nearly 20%. The source was CD4+ or CD8+ T cells sorted from blood, collected in a trial of the OX40 agonist ivuxolimab. These TCRs come from an adult with an advanced solid tumor such as melanoma, head and neck, liver or kidney cancer. Both conserved end residues are part of each CDR3. Each record gives: V gene, J gene, clone size, D gene, CDR3 protein, CDR3 DNA. A D gene is named only where the DNA matches it firmly. Clone size is given for some rows only: seen once, a few or many times, or a class if the clone is expanded.

TRBV27	TRBJ1-6	few	TRBD1	CASSLDPGGSSPLHF	TGTGCCAGCAGTTTAGATCCAGGGGGCAGTTCACCCCTCCACTTT
TRBV25-1	TRBJ2-7	NA	NA	CASSDLAYEQYF	TGTGCCAGCAGTGACCTAGCCTACGAGCAGTACTTC
TRBV27	TRBJ2-7	NA	TRBD1	CASSPSPGTGVGEQYF	TGTGCCAGCAGTCCATCCCCAGGGACAGGGGTTGGCGAGCAGTACTTC
TRBV4-1	TRBJ2-7	NA	NA	CASSQALTYEQYF	TGCGCCAGCAGCCAAGCCCTAACCTACGAGCAGTACTTC
TRBV6-1	TRBJ1-4	NA	NA	CAPETGTVNEKLFF	TGTGCCCCCGAGACCGGGACGGTCAATGAAAAACTGTTTTTT
TRBV6-1	TRBJ2-1	NA	TRBD1	CASSVWTGEHEQFF	TGTGCCAGCAGTGTGTGGACAGGGGAGCATGAGCAGTTCTTC
TRBV13	TRBJ2-7	NA	NA	CASSLTATYEQYF	TGTGCCAGCAGCTTAACCGCTACCTACGAGCAGTACTTC
TRBV9	TRBJ1-1	medium-sized	NA	CASSVEGTPNTEAFF	TGTGCCAGCAGCGTAGAGGGCACTCCGAACACTGAAGCTTTCTTT
TRBV7-6	TRBJ2-7	NA	NA	CASSLGVAEGGYEQYF	TGTGCCAGCAGCTTAGGGGTGGCCGAAGGTGGCTACGAGCAGTACTTC
TRBV19	TRBJ1-2	NA	NA	CASSMGSGYGYTF	TGTGCCAGTAGTATGGGTTCAGGGTATGGCTACACCTTC
TRBV4-1	TRBJ1-2	NA	TRBD1	CASSRHPTGGYGYTF	TGCGCCAGCAGCCGACATCCGACAGGGGGCTATGGCTACACCTTC
TRBV11-2	TRBJ2-3	NA	NA	CASSLDPAGTPSTDTQYF	TGTGCCAGCAGCTTGGACCCCGCAGGGACCCCTAGCACAGATACGCAGTATTTT
TRBV27	TRBJ2-6	few	NA	CASSLSILFSGANVLTF	TGTGCCAGCAGTCTGTCTATCCTTTTCTCTGGGGCCAACGTCCTGACTTTC
TRBV5-1	TRBJ2-7	NA	NA	CASSSYTGYEQYF	TGCGCCAGCAGTTCCTACACGGGTTACGAGCAGTACTTC
TRBV18	TRBJ2-7	NA	NA	CASSPGVPHFGEQYF	TGTGCCAGCTCCCCAGGAGTGCCCCACTTCGGGGAGCAGTACTTC
TRBV10-3	TRBJ2-1	once	TRBD2	CAISPSSGISNEQFF	TGTGCCATCAGCCCGTCTAGCGGGATCTCCAATGAGCAGTTCTTC
TRBV15	TRBJ1-2	NA	NA	CATSRENRDYGYTF	TGCGCCACCAGCAGGGAGAACAGGGACTATGGCTACACCTTC
TRBV28	TRBJ1-1	NA	TRBD1	CATDQGDAEAFF	TGTGCCACCGATCAGGGGGACGCTGAAGCTTTCTTT
TRBV11-3	TRBJ2-3	NA	NA	CASSPSPDTQYF	TGTGCCAGCAGCCCTTCCCCAGATACGCAGTATTTT
TRBV9	TRBJ2-1	NA	TRBD2	CASSATGLAPSRGNEQFF	TGTGCCAGCAGCGCAACTGGACTAGCTCCAAGCCGTGGGAATGAGCAGTTCTTC